This is a list of T cell receptor beta chains from one sample in a study of T-cell reconstitution after alpha-beta-depleted transplantation in children. From the PCR reads, TCRdb called clonotypes with MiXCR, one entry per CDR3 protein. The repertoire includes 250,000 to 350,000 distinct CDR3 sequences, almost 10% of them detected once, and about 9.4% sits in the top ten. Sequenced here: PBMCs from the stem cell graft donor, sampled from the stem cell graft. These receptors all come from a human donor who donated a stem cell graft to a child with SCID. Both conserved end residues are part of each CDR3. Fields, in order: V gene, D gene, clone size, J gene, CDR3 DNA, CDR3 protein. D genes are given only for firm matches. Size is stated for part of the rows, as once, few or many counts, or as a class when the clone is expanded.

TRBV12-3/TRBV12-4	-	few	TRBJ2-7	TGTGCCAGCACCCCGTCTGCGAGCTCCTACGAGCAGTACTTC	CASTPSASSYEQYF
TRBV7-9	-	few	TRBJ2-2	TGTGCCAGCACTCTAGCTGGGGTTAGCACCGGGGAGCTGTTTTTT	CASTLAGVSTGELFF
TRBV27	TRBD1	-	TRBJ2-7	TGTGCCAGCAGTCCAAGACAGCCTCAGCTTAAAGGGGGCTCGAGGCAGTACTTC	CASSPRQPQLKGGSRQYF
TRBV6-5	-	many	TRBJ1-1	TGTGCCAGCAGTCAACAGAACACTGAAGCTTTCTTT	CASSQQNTEAFF
TRBV20-1	TRBD1	few	TRBJ1-2	TGCAGTGCCAACGCCGGACAGGGGTCGACGGGCTACACCTTC	CSANAGQGSTGYTF
TRBV6-6	-	-	TRBJ1-5	TGTGCCAGCCGGATAGGGGACCAGCCCCAGCATTTT	CASRIGDQPQHF
TRBV24-1	TRBD1	-	TRBJ1-5	TGTGCCACCAGTGAGCGCAGGGGGCTTGACAATCAGCCCCAGCATTTT	CATSERRGLDNQPQHF
TRBV6-5	-	few	TRBJ2-7	TGTGCCAGCAGTTACCGACCTGGGGGGTACGAGCAGTACTTC	CASSYRPGGYEQYF
TRBV11-2	TRBD1	few	TRBJ1-5	TGTGCCAGCAGCTCCAGGGGGGACGGAGATCAGCCCCAGCATTTT	CASSSRGDGDQPQHF
TRBV25-1	-	few	TRBJ2-2	TGTGCCAGCAGTGAATTTTACCGAAGGGACCTTAGCACCGGGGAGCTGTTTTTT	CASSEFYRRDLSTGELFF
TRBV2	TRBD1	-	TRBJ2-7	TGTGCCAGCTCGCCGGGGACAGGGGGTTCCCGTGGGCAGTACTTC	CASSPGTGGSRGQYF
TRBV10-3	-	-	TRBJ2-7	TGTGCCATCACCGATGGGACCCGGACCCCCTACGAGCAGTACTTC	CAITDGTRTPYEQYF
TRBV20-1	-	-	TRBJ1-6	TGCAGTGCAAAAACAGGGTTCAATTCACCCCTCCACTTT	CSAKTGFNSPLHF
TRBV20-1	TRBD1	few	TRBJ2-5	TGCAGTGCTGCCGGGACAGGGGGATTTGGAGAGACCCAGTACTTC	CSAAGTGGFGETQYF
TRBV12-3/TRBV12-4	-	few	TRBJ1-5	TGTGCCAGCAGCTCAGGATCCGGCAATCAGCCCCAGCATTTT	CASSSGSGNQPQHF
TRBV28	TRBD1	-	TRBJ1-5	TGTGCCAGCCACCAGGGGGGAGGCAATCAGCCCCAGCATTTT	CASHQGGGNQPQHF
TRBV10-3	TRBD1	few	TRBJ2-2	TGTGCCATCAGTGTGACAGGGGGAACGAACACCGGGGAGCTGTTTTTT	CAISVTGGTNTGELFF
TRBV2	-	-	TRBJ2-7	TGTGCCAGCAGGCCTGCTGCGGGAAGCTCCTACGAGCAGTACTTC	CASRPAAGSSYEQYF
TRBV27	-	few	TRBJ2-3	TGTGCCAGCAGTCCCGCTCGCGGGGTTAGCACAGATACGCAGTATTTT	CASSPARGVSTDTQYF
TRBV2	-	-	TRBJ2-3	TGTGCCAGCAGTGCTACGGCCATCACAGATACGCAGTATTTT	CASSATAITDTQYF
TRBV7-9	-	many	TRBJ2-1	TGTGCCAGCAGCCGTGGGGGAAGTGAGCAGTTCTTC	CASSRGGSEQFF
TRBV5-1	TRBD2	-	TRBJ2-3	TGCGCCAGCAGCTTGGGAGCACTAGCGGGGGCAGATACGCAGTATTTT	CASSLGALAGADTQYF
TRBV7-9	-	-	TRBJ1-1	TGTGCCAGCAGCCCAGGCGACAGGCTCAACACTGAAGCTTTCTTT	CASSPGDRLNTEAFF
TRBV12-3/TRBV12-4	-	many	TRBJ1-1	TGTGCCAGCAGTTTAGACACGAACACTGAAGCTTTCTTT	CASSLDTNTEAFF
TRBV20-1	-	few	TRBJ2-5	TGCAGTGCTAGAGGACTGGGCCAAGAGACCCAGTACTTC	CSARGLGQETQYF
TRBV6-5	TRBD1	few	TRBJ1-1	TGTGCCAGCAGTTCCCCTCGACAGGGTGGGAACACTGAAGCTTTCTTT	CASSSPRQGGNTEAFF
TRBV20-1	-	few	TRBJ2-5	TGCAGTGGGACAATCCAAGAGACCCAGTACTTC	CSGTIQETQYF
TRBV25-1	TRBD2	few	TRBJ2-3	TGTGCCAGCAGTGACCCCAGGGGCGGGGGGGCACTTACGCAGTATTTT	CASSDPRGGGALTQYF
TRBV5-5	TRBD1	few	TRBJ2-1	TGTGCCAGCATTAGAGGACAGGGGGCCTACAATGAGCAGTTCTTC	CASIRGQGAYNEQFF